This TCR beta chain was sequenced in a study of immune aging and cytomegalovirus after organ transplant (dated by TCRdb to 2020 to 2023). With regard to the full study: Three-drug immunosuppression with prednisone, tacrolimus, and mycophenolate was given to all transplant recipients.

Paper-wide results and their limitations: Because CD57 was not measured in the sequencing data, a conservative gene-based aging definition was used instead. A larger share of large clones was made up of TEMRA cells, and in the seven largest clones (around 1,900 cells) aged and TEMRA cells were gained while TCM cells were lost. Following viremia, cells with an aged phenotype rose post-transplant no matter the clone size, with the increase showing up earlier in large clones (days 200-264) than in small clones.

Library preparation used single-cell sequencing. Sequencing was carried out with an Illumina NovaSeq 6000. The BD Rhapsody Targeted mRNA and AbSeq Reagent Kit, in a microwell format, was used for cell capture and library preparation. Libraries were prepared to cover TCR, sample tags, AbSeq, and targeted mRNA from the Human T-Cell Expression Panel plus custom TOX and TOX2 primers. An Illumina NovaSeq was used to sequence the libraries. On the study's bioinformatics: The analysis covered about 9,800 cells in total, of which 7,000 to 7,500 were CD8 T cells and about 4,500 were CD8 T cells with an identifiable TCR CDR3. The BD Rhapsody Targeted Analysis Pipeline, including V(D)J processing, was run on the Seven Bridges Genomics platform to process the raw data. Quality control, Sample Tag demultiplexing with Lex-BDSMK, clone identification with VDJ Explorer, and Seurat clustering were performed in SeqGeq 1.6.0. Clones comprising <1% of CD8 T cells were considered non-expanded; clones comprising >2.5% of the sample were considered clonal expansions. TCRdb reworked the public reads: Q25 trimming with fastp, MiXCR clone assembly, productive beta chains retained. Each record represents a unique CDR3 protein, reported with the most common genes and DNA among its rows. V and J calls and clone size were set by TCRdb, not the authors. The sample table contains roughly 20,000 distinct CDR3 sequences; only one count was recorded for 36% of them. The ten largest account for 20% to 25% of the sample.

The intended sense of this specimen's time point label: five sample-tagged time points from pre-transplant (day -1) to day 368 post-transplant, pooled. Thawed PBMC were stimulated for 12 hours with a CMV IE-1 overlapping peptide library without transport inhibitors. After being thawed and rested overnight, the cells were stimulated in R10 medium along with CD28/CD49d costimulation. The IE-1 peptide library was made up of 15-amino-acid peptides with 11-amino-acid overlaps. Samples from each time point were barcoded using BD Single-Cell Multiplexing Kit Sample Tags, then pooled and stained with oligo-conjugated anti-CD45RA and sorting antibodies. A BD FACSAria III was used to sort CMV-responsive CD8+CD137+ and CD4+CD154+ T cells at 4-way purity. EDTA vacutainers were used to collect blood, which was then processed with a Ficoll gradient within 1-24 hours. The CDR3 numbers 14 residues from cysteine through phenylalanine. Only CDR3 DNA is held: 42 bases, read in frame from base 1. V sheds 1 base and J sheds 6 bases, leaving 10 bases between their ends. CDR1 MNHEY and CDR2 SMNVEV were looked up in the germline V gene (reference sequence).

This clonotype counts as medium-sized (0.01 to 0.1%). This clone's antigen is unknown. Per-base qualities were not stored, and no clone one base away is much larger. The input for sequencing was CMV peptide-activated CD4+ and CD8+ T cells sorted from blood, taken at five time points, pooled. Read against the paper, the sample's cell subset or site label means: sorted CD8+CD137+ and CD4+CD154+ T cells after about 11 h CMV IE-1 peptide stimulation. The chain couples TRBV27 to TRBJ2-1; the D gene is not confidently resolved. This clonotype originated in a female donor who had a heart transplant and CMV viremia. For the CDR3, the sequence is CASSLFSALNEQFF. The nucleotide sequence reads as follows: TGTGCCAGCAGTTTATTCTCAGCCCTCAATGAGCAGTTCTTC.